A selection of T cell receptor beta chains follows, all from one sample in a study of technical replicates of blood from several donors. Some clones are missing from TCRdb's copy, which holds only in-frame ones; the method was immunoSEQ multiplex PCR. The data contain roughly 61,000 clones, 97% of them singletons. Sequencing was carried out using T cells isolated from PBMCs. These receptor sequences come from a human donor in good health. CDR3s include the opening cysteine and the closing phenylalanine or tryptophan. D genes are given only for firm matches.

TGTGCCAGCAGCCCCACCTGGGGGGATTCACCCCTCCACTTT CASSPTWGDSPLHF NA TRBJ1-6 TRBV11-2
TGTGCCTCGGCTTCGTACGACACCACACGACGCGAGCAGTACTTC CASASYDTTRREQYF NA TRBJ2-7 TRBV30
TGTGCCAGTAGTGGACTCGAAAAGGCACATTACGAGCAGTACTTC CASSGLEKAHYEQYF NA TRBJ2-7 TRBV19
TGCGCCAGCAGCTGGAACGGAGGCTCCTACAATGAGCAGTTCTTC CASSWNGGSYNEQFF NA TRBJ2-1 TRBV5-1
TGTGCCAGCAGCCGACTAGCGGGTTTCCCTAACGAGCAGTACTTC CASSRLAGFPNEQYF TRBD2 TRBJ2-7 TRBV7-7
TGTGCCAGTAGTTTGACCTTAGGCGGGTACGAGCAGTACTTC CASSLTLGGYEQYF NA TRBJ2-7 TRBV19
TGTGCCAGCAGCCTCACAATCGGGGGGAACTACAATGAGCAGTTCTTC CASSLTIGGNYNEQFF TRBD2 TRBJ2-1 TRBV4-2
TGTGCCAGCAGTGAACCGGTTTTTCGGCCTCTAGCGCATGAGCAGTTCTTC CASSEPVFRPLAHEQFF NA TRBJ2-1 TRBV6-1
TGTGCCAGCAGTTACATCGGGGGGGGCAACGAGCAGTACTTC CASSYIGGGNEQYF TRBD2 TRBJ2-7 TRBV6-5
TGTGCCAGCAAGGCTAGCTCGAGTTACTACGAGCAGTACTTC CASKASSSYYEQYF NA TRBJ2-7 TRBV5-6
TGTGCCAGCCCGGAAGACAGAATCTACGAGCAGTACTTC CASPEDRIYEQYF NA TRBJ2-7 TRBV18
TGTGCCAGCAGTCGGTTGACAGGAGTAGCATACAATGAGCAGTTCTTC CASSRLTGVAYNEQFF NA TRBJ2-1 TRBV11-2